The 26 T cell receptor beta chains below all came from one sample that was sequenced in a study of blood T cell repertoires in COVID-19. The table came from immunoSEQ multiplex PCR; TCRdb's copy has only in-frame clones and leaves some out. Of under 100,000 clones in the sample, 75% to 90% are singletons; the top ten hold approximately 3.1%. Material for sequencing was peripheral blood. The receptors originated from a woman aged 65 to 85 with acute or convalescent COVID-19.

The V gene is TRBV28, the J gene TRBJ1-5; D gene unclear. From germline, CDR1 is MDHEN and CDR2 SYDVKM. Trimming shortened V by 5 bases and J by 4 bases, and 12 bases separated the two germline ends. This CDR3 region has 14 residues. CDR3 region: CASSPLAGNQPQHF. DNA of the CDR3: TGTGCCAGCAGTCCTTTAGCGGGGAATCAGCCCCAGCATTTT.

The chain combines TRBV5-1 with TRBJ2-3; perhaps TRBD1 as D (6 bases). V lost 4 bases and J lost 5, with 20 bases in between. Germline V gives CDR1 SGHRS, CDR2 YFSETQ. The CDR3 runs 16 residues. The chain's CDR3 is CASSPGTQSVGDTQYF. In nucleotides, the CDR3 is TGCGCCAGCAGCCCTGGGACACAATCGGTTGGAGATACGCAGTATTTT.

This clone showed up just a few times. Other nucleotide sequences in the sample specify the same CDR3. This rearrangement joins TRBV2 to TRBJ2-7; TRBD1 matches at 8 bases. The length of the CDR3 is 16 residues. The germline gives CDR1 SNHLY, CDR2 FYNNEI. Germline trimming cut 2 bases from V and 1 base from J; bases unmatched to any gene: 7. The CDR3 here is CASSEPRQGRSYEQYV. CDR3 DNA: TGTGCCAGCAGTGAACCGAGACAGGGGAGATCCTACGAGCAGTACGTC.

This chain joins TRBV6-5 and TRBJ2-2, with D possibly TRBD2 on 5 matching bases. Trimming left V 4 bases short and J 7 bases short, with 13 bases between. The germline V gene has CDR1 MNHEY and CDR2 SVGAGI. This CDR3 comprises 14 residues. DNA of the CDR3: TGTGCCAGCAGTTTAGCCCGGGGTTACGGGGAGCTGTTTTTT. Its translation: CASSLARGYGELFF.

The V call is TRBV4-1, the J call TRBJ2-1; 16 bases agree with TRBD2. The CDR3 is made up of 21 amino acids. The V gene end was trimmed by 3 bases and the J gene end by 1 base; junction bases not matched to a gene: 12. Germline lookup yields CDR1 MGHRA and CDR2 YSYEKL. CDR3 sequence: CASSHPGTSGRAHYSYNEQFF. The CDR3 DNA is TGCGCCAGCAGCCACCCCGGGACTAGCGGGAGGGCTCATTATTCCTACAATGAGCAGTTCTTC.

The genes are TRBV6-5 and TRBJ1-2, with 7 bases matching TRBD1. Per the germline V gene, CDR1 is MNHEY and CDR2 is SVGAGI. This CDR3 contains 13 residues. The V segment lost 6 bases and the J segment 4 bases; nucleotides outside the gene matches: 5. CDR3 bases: TGTGCCAGCAGGGGGACAGAAATCTATGGCTACACCTTC. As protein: CASRGTEIYGYTF.

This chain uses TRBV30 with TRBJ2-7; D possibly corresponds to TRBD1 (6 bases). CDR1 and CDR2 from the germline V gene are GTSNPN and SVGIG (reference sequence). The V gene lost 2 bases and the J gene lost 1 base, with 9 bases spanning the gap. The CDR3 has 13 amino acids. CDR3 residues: CAWSRTASYEQYF. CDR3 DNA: TGTGCCTGGAGTAGGACAGCGTCCTACGAGCAGTACTTC.

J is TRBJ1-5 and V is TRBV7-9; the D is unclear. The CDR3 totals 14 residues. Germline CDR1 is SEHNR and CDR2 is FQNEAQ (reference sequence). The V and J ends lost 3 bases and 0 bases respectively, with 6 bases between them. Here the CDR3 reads CASSLSYSNQPQHF. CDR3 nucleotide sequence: TGTGCCAGCAGCTTGTCGTATAGCAATCAGCCCCAGCATTTT.

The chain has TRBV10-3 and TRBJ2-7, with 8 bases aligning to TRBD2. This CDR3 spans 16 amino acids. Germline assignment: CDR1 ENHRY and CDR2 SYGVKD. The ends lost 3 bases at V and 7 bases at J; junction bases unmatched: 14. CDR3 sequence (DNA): TGTGCCATCAGTGATTTGGCGGGAGGAGGGGGTAGGGAGCAGTACTTC. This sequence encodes CAISDLAGGGGREQYF.

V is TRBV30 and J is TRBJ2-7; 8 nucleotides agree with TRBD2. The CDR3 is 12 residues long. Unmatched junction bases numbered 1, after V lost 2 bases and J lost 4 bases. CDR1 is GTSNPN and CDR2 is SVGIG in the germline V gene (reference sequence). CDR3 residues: CAWSSGSYEQYF. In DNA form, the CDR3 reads TGTGCCTGGAGTAGCGGGAGTTACGAGCAGTACTTC.

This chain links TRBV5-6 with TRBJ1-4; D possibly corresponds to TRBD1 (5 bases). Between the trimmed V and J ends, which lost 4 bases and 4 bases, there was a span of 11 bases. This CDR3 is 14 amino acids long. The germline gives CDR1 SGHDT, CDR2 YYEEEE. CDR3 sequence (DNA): TGTGCCAGCAGCAGACGGGGGAATAATGAAAAACTGTTTTTT. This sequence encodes CASSRRGNNEKLFF.

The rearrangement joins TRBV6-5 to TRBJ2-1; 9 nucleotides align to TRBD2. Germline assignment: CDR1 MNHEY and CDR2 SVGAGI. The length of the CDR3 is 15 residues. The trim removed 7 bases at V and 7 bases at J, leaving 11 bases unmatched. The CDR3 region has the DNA TGTGCCAGCACATACTTAAGCGGGAGGTATAATGAGCAGTTCTTC. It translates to CASTYLSGRYNEQFF.

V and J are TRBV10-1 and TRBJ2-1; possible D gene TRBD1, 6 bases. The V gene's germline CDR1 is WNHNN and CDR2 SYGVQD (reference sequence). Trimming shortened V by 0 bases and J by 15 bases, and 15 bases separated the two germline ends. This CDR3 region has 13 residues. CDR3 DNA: TGCGCCAGCAGTGAGTCCGGCCGAGGGGGTTGGTTCTTC. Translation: CASSESGRGGWFF.

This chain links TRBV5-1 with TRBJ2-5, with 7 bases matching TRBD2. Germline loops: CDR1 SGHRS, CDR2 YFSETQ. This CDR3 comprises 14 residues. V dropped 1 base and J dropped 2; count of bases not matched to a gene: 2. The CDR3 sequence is CASSLKRGQETQYF. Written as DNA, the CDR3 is TGCGCCAGCAGCTTGAAGCGGGGACAAGAGACCCAGTACTTC.

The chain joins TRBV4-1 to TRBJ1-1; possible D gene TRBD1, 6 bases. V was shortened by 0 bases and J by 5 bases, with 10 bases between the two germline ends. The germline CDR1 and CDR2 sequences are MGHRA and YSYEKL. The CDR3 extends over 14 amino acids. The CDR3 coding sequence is TGCGCCAGCAGCCAAGAACAGGGTGGAACTGAAGCTTTCTTT. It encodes CASSQEQGGTEAFF.

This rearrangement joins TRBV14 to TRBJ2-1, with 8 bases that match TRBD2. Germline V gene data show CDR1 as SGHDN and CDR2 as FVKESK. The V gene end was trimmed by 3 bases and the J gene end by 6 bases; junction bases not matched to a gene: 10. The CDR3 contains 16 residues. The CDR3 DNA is TGTGCCAGCAGCCACCTGGGAACTAGCGGACGCAATGAGCAGTTCTTC. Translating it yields CASSHLGTSGRNEQFF.

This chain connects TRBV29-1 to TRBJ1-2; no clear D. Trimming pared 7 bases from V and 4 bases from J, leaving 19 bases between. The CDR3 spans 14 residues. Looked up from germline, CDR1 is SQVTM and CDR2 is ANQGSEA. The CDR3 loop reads CSAPEDPAVYGYTF. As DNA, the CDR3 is TGCAGCGCGCCAGAAGACCCAGCGGTCTATGGCTACACCTTC.

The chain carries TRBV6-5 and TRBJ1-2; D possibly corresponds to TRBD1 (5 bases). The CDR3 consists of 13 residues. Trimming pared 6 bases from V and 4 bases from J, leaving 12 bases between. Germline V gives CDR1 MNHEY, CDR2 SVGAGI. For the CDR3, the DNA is TGTGCCAGCAGATCTACCGACAGCTATGGCTACACCTTC. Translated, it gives CASRSTDSYGYTF.

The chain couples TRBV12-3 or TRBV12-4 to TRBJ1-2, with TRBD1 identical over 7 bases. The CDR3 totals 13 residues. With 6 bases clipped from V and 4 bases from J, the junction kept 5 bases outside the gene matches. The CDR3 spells CASRSTGVYGYTF. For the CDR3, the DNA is TGTGCCAGCAGATCTACAGGGGTCTATGGCTACACCTTC.

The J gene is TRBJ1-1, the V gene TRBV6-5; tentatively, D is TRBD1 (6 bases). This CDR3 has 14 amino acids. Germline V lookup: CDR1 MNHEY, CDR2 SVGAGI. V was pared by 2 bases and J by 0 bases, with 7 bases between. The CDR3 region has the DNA TGTGCCAGCAGTTACGGACAGCTGAACACTGAAGCTTTCTTT. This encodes CASSYGQLNTEAFF.

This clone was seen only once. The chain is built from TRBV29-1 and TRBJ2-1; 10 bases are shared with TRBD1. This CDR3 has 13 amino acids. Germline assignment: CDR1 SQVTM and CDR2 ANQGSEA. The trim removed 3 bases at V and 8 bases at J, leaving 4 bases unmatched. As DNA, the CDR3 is TGCAGCGTTGAGTTGGGACAGGGGCATGAGCAGTTCTTC. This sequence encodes CSVELGQGHEQFF.

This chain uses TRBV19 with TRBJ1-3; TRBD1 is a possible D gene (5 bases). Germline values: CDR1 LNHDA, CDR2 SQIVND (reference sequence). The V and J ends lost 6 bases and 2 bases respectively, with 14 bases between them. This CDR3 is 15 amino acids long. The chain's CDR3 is CASSIWRGAGNTIYF. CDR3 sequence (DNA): TGTGCCAGTAGCATCTGGAGGGGTGCTGGAAACACCATATATTTT. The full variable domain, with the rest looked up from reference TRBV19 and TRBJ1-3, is DGGITQSPKYLFRKEGQNVTLSCEQNLNHDAMYWYRQDPGQGLRLIYYSQIVNDFQKGDIAEGYSVSREKKESFPLTVTSAQKNPTAFYLCASSIWRGAGNTIYFGEGSWLTVV.

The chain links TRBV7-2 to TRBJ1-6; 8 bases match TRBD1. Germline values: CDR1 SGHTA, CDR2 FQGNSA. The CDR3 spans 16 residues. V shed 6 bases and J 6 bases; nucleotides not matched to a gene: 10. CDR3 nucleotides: TGTGCCAGCAGACATCCGGGACAGGAGTTTAATTCACCCCTCCACTTT. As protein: CASRHPGQEFNSPLHF.

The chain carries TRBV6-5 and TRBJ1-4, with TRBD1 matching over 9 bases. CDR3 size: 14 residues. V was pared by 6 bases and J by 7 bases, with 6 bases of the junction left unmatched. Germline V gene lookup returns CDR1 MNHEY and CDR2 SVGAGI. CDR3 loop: CASSDTGGSEKLFF. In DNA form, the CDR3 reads TGTGCCAGCAGCGATACAGGGGGCAGTGAAAAACTGTTTTTT.

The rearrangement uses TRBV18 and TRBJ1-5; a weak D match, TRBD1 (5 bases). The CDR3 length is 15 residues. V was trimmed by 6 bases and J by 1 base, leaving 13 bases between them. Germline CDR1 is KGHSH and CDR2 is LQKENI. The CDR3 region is CASSPGVGSNQPQHF. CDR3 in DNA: TGTGCCAGCTCTCCGGGGGTGGGGAGCAATCAGCCCCAGCATTTT.

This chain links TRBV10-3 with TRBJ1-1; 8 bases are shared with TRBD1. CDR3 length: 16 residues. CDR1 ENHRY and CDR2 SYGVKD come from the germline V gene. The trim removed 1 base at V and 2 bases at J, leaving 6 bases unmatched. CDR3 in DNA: TGTGCCATCAGTGAGTGGAGGACAGGGTCAAACACTGAAGCTTTCTTT. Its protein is CAISEWRTGSNTEAFF.